This T cell receptor beta chain derives from a study of shared clonotypes between healthy human individuals (dated by TCRdb to about 2020). Study-level background: Three men and two women, aged 18 to 49 years, made up the cohort. Per donor, three plates each were used for CD4 naive and CD4 memory, two for CD8 naive, and one for CD8 memory. To estimate repertoire size and how much clonotype sharing occurs between individuals, the study deeply sequenced the blood TCR repertoires of roughly 5 healthy adults. To increase sequencing depth and limit assay-specific biases, different laboratories used diverse techniques to prepare libraries and sequence TCR repertoires. Per donor, leukapheresis produced somewhere between about 0.94 and 9.5 billion PBMCs. The paper as a whole reports these results and caveats: Incomplete sequencing was indicated by rarefaction of sorted-subset datasets, despite the large sequencing depth. Clonotypes shared by all four sorted-subset donors showed higher generation probabilities than non-shared clonotypes. Pairwise subsampling indicated that sequencing depth was expected to affect the degree of clonotype sharing among donors. Estimated clonotype richness was generally larger for naive than for memory subsets. Sharing across a handful of donors was observed for around 4.8% of naive CD4, less than 4% of naive CD8, 2% to 2.5% of memory CD4, and around 0.4% of memory CD8 clonotypes. The genetic and exposure-history diversity represented was limited by the small number of donors. Only blood was sampled, and tissue TCR repertoires likely differ from those in blood.

Using the deep immunoSEQ assay, multiplex PCR amplified TCR CDR3 regions from genomic DNA. For each cell subset, the extracted genomic DNA was distributed evenly across all wells of several immunoSEQ 96-well plates, and each plate served as one replicate. For sorted subsets, each replicate PCR was loaded with 200 to 250 ng genomic DNA, equivalent to 30,000 or so T cell genomes. Purified libraries were quantified with a Qubit 3.0 fluorometer, sized on a Bioanalyzer 2100, and re-quantified with the KAPA Library Quantification kit. Every immunoSEQ 96-well plate was sequenced on a dedicated single-read 150-cycle Illumina NextSeq 550 flow cell. For the original study's pipeline: The immunoSEQ output contained only junctional sequences without quality scores, so filtering could not match that applied to full-length reads. To assign V/J genes and CDR3, sequences were annotated using PyIR, a Python wrapper for IgBLAST v1.9, with IMGT germline references. Reads with weak V/J assignments (E-value above 1e-6), missing CDR3, stop codons, out-of-frame junctions, or ambiguous translated residues were removed. V3J clonotypes were defined by identical inferred V gene, J gene, and CDR3 amino acid sequence. Percentage overlap between repertoires was calculated by dividing the number of shared unique clonotypes by the size of the smaller repertoire. RTK rarefaction, the Chao1 estimator, and Recon v2.1 estimates of unobserved clonotypes were used to assess repertoire richness. Generation probabilities for all TCRbeta clonotypes obtained by the gDNA method from a few donors were computed using OLGA. TCRdb mirrors the immuneACCESS table, restricted to in-frame sequences. Some clones are absent from its copies; in checked studies, under half trace to an unresolved V gene, and the reason for the others is unknown. The DNA was the basis for D and trimming; V, J and clone size are from that table. Present in this sample are about 1 million clones, roughly 75% of which were seen just once. Jointly, the top ten make up approximately 1.5% of the sample.

Of note for this clone: The target of this receptor is not known. No base quality values were provided; no much bigger clone lies one nucleotide off.

The CDR3 holds 13 amino acids from the cysteine to the phenylalanine. The read is trimmed to its CDR3 DNA, 39 bases read in frame from base 1. CDR1 SNHLY and CDR2 FYNNEI were looked up in the germline V gene. V is pruned by 5 bases and J by 6 bases, leaving 6 bases of the junction without a gene match. The donors were healthy, HIV-negative adults who had no recently reported acute infections or vaccinations. All donors were Caucasian adults living in Nashville, Tennessee, USA. CD4+ T cells were enriched through magnetic negative selection, after which naive cells were positively selected on CD45RA and the remaining negative fraction served as the memory subset. Blood was collected by leukapheresis, and PBMCs were isolated by Ficoll-Histopaque density gradient centrifugation and then cryopreserved in liquid nitrogen vapor phase. Analytical flow cytometry was used to check the purity and quantity of each magnetically sorted T cell population. Genomic DNA was isolated from each sorted fraction and quantified by UV absorbance on a Nanodrop 2000c.

Material for sequencing was memory CD4+ T cells sorted from blood. The cell subset or site tag for this specimen amounts to: CD45RA-negative fraction. This chain is built from TRBV2 and TRBJ1-1, and 7 bases in between align with TRBD1. The TCR sequence derives from a man between 18 and 35 years old in good health. Here is the DNA: TGTGCCAGCAGTCCGACAGGGATTGCTGAAGCTTTCTTT. It encodes CASSPTGIAEAFF.